This T cell receptor beta chain was sequenced during a study of response to subunit inactivated influenza vaccine. Trimming left V 7 bases short and J 2 bases short, with 11 bases between. The CDR3 runs to 14 residues. Germline CDR1 and CDR2: SGHTA and FQGNSA. TCRdb used MiXCR to reprocess the RT-PCR reads, holding one entry per CDR3 protein. The data hold around 570,000 distinct CDR3 sequences, with approximately 11% observed a single time. This clonotype occurred many times. These data were also filed under a second study, of T cells expressing NK-cell markers. That paper adds: As the method of synthesis, 5'RACE template switching with UMIs yielded TCR beta cDNA. Within the sequenced cohort of eight donors, seven exhibited HCMV seropositivity and one was seronegative. Among CD8+ T cells from 5 to 7 donors, dominant NKG2C+ clonotypes accounted for about 1.0-7.0%. The study did not resolve the HCMV specificity of expanded NKG2C+ T cell clones.

This receptor was identified in a man over 45 who received an inactivated influenza vaccine. Source: PBMCs from blood, taken on the day of vaccination. The gene calls are TRBV7-2 and TRBJ2-2; the D is unclear. The CDR3 loop reads CASTPLLNTGELFF. The CDR3 region has the DNA TGTGCCAGCACCCCCCTTCTCAACACCGGGGAGCTGTTTTTT.